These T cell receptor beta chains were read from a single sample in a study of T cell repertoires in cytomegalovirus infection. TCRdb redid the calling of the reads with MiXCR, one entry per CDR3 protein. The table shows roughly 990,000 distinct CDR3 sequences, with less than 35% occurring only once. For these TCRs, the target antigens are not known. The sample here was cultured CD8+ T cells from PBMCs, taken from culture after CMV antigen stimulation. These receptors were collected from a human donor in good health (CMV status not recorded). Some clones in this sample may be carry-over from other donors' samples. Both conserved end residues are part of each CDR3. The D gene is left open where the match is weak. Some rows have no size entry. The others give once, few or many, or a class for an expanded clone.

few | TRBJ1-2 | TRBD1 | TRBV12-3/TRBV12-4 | CASSFTGQGAAYGYTF | TGTGCCAGCAGCTTTACGGGACAGGGGGCCGCCTATGGCTACACCTTC
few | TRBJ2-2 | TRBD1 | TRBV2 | CASGFYRDRVGTGELFF | TGTGCCAGCGGATTTTACCGGGACAGGGTGGGCACCGGGGAGCTGTTTTTT
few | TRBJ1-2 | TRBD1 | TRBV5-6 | CASSLDRAGYGYTF | TGTGCCAGCAGCTTAGACAGGGCAGGCTATGGCTACACCTTC
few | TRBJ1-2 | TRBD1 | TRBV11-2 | CASSQSQGPLYGYTF | TGTGCCAGCAGCCAATCACAGGGGCCCCTCTATGGCTACACCTTC
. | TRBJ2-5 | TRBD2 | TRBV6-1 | CASSEWTSGGQETQYF | TGTGCCAGCAGTGAGTGGACTAGCGGGGGCCAAGAGACCCAGTACTTC
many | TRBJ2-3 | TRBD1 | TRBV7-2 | CASSRTGWAQTDTQYF | TGTGCCAGCAGCCGGACAGGGTGGGCCCAAACAGATACGCAGTATTTT
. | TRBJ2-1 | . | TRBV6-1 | CASTLSGYYNEQFF | TGTGCCAGCACCCTCTCGGGGTACTACAATGAGCAGTTCTTC
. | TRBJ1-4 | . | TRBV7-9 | CASSSPDGTNEKLFF | TGTGCCAGCAGCTCCCCGGACGGTACTAATGAAAAACTGTTTTTT
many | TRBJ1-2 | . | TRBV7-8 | CASSLNHQMNYGYTF | TGTGCCAGCAGCTTAAATCATCAGATGAACTATGGCTACACCTTC
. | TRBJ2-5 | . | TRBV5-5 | CASIKMGVEETQYF | TGTGCCAGCATAAAGATGGGGGTAGAAGAGACCCAGTACTTC
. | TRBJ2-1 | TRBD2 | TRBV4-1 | CASSQGLKAGVYNEQFF | TGCGCCAGCAGCCAAGGCCTCAAAGCGGGGGTCTACAATGAGCAGTTCTTC
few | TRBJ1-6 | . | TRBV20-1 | CSARIGRSGNSYNSPLHF | TGCAGTGCTAGAATTGGACGGTCGGGGAACTCCTATAATTCACCCCTCCACTTT
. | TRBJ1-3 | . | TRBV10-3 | CAISVAESGNTIYF | TGTGCCATCAGTGTTGCTGAGTCGGGAAACACCATATATTTT
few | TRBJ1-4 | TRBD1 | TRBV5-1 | CASSYYGQDEKLFF | TGCGCCAGCAGCTATTATGGACAGGATGAAAAACTGTTTTTT
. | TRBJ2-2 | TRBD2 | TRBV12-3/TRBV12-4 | CASSSSGGRVGELFF | TGTGCCAGCAGTTCAAGCGGGGGGAGGGTCGGGGAGCTGTTTTTT
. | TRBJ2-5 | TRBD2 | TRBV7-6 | CASSPLLAGGPETQYF | TGTGCCAGCAGCCCCCTACTAGCGGGGGGGCCGGAGACCCAGTACTTC
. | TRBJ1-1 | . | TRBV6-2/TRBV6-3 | CASSLSHVGNTEAFF | TGTGCCAGCAGCCTGTCCCATGTCGGAAACACTGAAGCTTTCTTT
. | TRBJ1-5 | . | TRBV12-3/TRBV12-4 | CASSLATGVQPQHF | TGTGCCAGCAGTTTAGCAACGGGGGTTCAGCCCCAGCATTTT
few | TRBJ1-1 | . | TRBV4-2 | CASSQKPAGRNTEAFF | TGTGCCAGCAGCCAAAAACCCGCAGGACGGAACACTGAAGCTTTCTTT
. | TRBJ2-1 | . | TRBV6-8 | CASRTRRNYNEQFF | TGTGCCAGCAGGACGAGGAGGAACTACAATGAGCAGTTCTTC
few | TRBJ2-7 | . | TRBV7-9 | CASSHGTYEQYF | TGTGCCAGCAGCCACGGGACCTACGAGCAGTACTTC
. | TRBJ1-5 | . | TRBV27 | CASSLEAGKPQHF | TGTGCCAGCAGTTTAGAGGCGGGGAAGCCCCAGCATTTT